The 2 T cell receptor beta chains given below trace back to one sample, sequenced in a study of long-term antiretroviral therapy in people with HIV (dated by TCRdb to between 2021 and 2023). The immunoSEQ hsTCRB v3.0 assay was used at survey level resolution to sequence the TRB variable region. Drawn from immuneACCESS, this table holds only the in-frame rearrangements with V and J called that TCRdb kept. Clones are partly lost; checked studies trace under half to an unresolved V gene and leave the rest unexplained. The sample table holds roughly 30,000 clones, of which over 65% were seen once. About 10% of the sample is held by the ten biggest clonotypes. Here the sequenced sample was unsorted PBMCs, taken about 5 years after starting antiretroviral therapy. The receptors come from a middle-aged man with HIV.

This chain links TRBV14 with TRBJ1-1, with unresolved D. There are 16 residues in the CDR3. Trimming left V 0 bases short and J 3 bases short, with 14 bases between. The germline CDR1 and CDR2 sequences are SGHDN and FVKESK. CDR3: CASSQDRFTSDTEAFF. CDR3 nucleotides: TGTGCCAGCAGCCAAGATAGGTTCACCTCGGACACTGAAGCTTTCTTT.

The chain links TRBV6-5 to TRBJ1-3, with TRBD1 as a possible D gene (5 bases). This CDR3 contains 13 residues. The germline V gene has CDR1 MNHEY and CDR2 SVGAGI. V shed 8 bases and J shed 2 bases, with 10 bases lying between them. CDR3 sequence: CASARTTGNTIYF. DNA for the CDR3: TGTGCCAGCGCACGGACAACTGGAAACACCATATATTTT.